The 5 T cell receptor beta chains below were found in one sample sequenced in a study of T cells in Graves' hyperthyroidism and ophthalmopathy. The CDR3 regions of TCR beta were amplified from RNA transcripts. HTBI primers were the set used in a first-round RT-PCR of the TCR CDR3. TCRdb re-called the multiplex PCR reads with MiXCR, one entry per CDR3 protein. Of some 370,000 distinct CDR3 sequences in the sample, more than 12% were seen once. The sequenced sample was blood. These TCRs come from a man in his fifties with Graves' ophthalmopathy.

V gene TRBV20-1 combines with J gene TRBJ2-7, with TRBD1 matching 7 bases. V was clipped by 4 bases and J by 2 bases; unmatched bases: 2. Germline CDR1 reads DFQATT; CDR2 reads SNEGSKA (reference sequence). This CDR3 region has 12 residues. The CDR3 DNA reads TGCAGTGCTAAGCAGGGGGCCTACGAGCAGTACTTC. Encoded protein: CSAKQGAYEQYF.

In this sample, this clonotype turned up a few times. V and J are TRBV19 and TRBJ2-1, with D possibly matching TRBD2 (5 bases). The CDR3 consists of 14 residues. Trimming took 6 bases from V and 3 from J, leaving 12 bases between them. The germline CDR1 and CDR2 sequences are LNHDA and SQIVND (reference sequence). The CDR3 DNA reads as TGTGCCAGTAGAGGCGCGGGTCACTACAATGAGCAGTTCTTC. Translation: CASRGAGHYNEQFF.

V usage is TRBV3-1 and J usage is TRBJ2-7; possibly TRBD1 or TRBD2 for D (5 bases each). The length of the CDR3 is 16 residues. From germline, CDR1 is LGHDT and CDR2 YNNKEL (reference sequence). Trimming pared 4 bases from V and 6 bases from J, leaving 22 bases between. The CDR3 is CASSPQRGRGHSEQYF. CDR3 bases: TGTGCCAGCAGCCCCCAGAGGGGAAGAGGGCACTCCGAGCAGTACTTC.

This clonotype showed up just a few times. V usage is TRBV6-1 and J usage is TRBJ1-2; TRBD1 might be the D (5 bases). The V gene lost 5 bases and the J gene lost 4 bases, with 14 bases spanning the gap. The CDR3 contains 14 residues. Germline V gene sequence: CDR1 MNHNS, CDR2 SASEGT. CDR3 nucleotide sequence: TGTGCCAGCAGTCCAAATGGGGCCGGCTATGGCTACACCTTC. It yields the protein CASSPNGAGYGYTF.

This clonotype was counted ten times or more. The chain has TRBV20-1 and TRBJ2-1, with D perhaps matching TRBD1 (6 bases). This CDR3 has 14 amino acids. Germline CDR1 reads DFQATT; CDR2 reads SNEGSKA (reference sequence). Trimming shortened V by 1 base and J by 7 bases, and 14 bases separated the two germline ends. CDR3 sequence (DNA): TGCAGTGCTAGAGCCCCCCTTAGGGGGAATGAGCAGTTCTTC. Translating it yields CSARAPLRGNEQFF.